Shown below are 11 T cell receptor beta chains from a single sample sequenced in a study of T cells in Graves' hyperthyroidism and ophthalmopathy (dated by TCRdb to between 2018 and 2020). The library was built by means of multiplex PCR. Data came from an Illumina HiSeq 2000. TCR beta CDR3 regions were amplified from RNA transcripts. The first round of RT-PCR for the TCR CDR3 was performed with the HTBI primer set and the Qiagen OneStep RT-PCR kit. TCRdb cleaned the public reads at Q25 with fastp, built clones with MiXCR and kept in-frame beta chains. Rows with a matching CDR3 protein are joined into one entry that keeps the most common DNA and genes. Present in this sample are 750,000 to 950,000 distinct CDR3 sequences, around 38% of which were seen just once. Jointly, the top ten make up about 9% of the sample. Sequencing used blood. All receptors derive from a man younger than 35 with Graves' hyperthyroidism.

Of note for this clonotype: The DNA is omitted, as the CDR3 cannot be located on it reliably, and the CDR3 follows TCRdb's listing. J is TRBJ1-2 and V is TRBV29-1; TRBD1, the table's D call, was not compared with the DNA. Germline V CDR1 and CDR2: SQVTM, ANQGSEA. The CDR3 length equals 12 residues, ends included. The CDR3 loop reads CSVGRGNYGHTF.

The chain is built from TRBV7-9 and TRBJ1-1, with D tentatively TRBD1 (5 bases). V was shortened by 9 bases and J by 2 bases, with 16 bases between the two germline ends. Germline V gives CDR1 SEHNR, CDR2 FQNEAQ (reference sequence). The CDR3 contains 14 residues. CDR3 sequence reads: CASRPNGDNTEAFF. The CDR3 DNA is TGTGCCAGTCGGCCGAATGGGGACAACACTGAAGCTTTCTTT.

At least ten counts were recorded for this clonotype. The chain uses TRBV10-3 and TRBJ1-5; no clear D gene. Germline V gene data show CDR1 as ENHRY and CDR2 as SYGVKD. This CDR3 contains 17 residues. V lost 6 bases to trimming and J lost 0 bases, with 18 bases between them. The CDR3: CAISVGSRIDSNQPQHF. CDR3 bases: TGTGCCATCAGCGTGGGGTCCAGGATCGATAGCAATCAGCCCCAGCATTTT.

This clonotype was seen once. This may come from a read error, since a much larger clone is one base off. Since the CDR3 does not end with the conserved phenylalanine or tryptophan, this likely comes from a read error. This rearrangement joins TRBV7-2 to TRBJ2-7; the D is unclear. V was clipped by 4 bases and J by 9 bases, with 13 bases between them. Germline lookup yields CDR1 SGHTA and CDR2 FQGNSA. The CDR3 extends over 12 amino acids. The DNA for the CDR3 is TGTGCCAGCAGCTCTCGTCTCCCGGGGCAGTACCTC. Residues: CASSSRLPGQYL.

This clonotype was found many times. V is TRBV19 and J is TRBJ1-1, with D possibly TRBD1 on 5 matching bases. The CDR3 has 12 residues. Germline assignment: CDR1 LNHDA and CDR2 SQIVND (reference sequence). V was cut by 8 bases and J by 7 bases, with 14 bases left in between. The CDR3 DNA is TGTGCCAGTCGATACCGGGACGGTGAAGCTTTCTTT. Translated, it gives CASRYRDGEAFF.

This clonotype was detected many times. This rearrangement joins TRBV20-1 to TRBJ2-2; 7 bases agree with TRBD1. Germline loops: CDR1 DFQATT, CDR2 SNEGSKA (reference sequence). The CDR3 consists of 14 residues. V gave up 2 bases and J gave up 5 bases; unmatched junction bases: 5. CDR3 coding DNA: TGCAGTGCTAGACGCGACAGGGTGACCGGGGAGCTGTTTTTT. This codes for CSARRDRVTGELFF.

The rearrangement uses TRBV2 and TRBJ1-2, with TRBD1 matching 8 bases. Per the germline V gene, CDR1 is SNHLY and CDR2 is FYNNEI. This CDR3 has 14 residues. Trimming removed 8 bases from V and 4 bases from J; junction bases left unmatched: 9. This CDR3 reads CASVGQGGGYGYTF. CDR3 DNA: TGTGCCAGCGTCGGACAGGGTGGGGGCTATGGCTACACCTTC.

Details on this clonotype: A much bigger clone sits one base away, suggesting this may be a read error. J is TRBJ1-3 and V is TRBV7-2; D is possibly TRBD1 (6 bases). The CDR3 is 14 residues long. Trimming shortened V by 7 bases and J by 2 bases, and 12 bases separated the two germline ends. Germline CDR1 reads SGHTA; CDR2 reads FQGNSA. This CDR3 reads CASTPQGTGNTIYF. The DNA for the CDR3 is TGTGCCAGCACCCCACAGGGAACTGGAAACACCATATATTTT.

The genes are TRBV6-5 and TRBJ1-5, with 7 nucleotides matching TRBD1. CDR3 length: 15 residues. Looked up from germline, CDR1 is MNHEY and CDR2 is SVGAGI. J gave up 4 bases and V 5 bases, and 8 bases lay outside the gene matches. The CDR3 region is CASSLTGQPNQPQHF. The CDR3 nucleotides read TGTGCCAGCAGTCTAACGGGACAGCCAAATCAGCCCCAGCATTTT.

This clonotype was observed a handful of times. The chain's CDR3 is CASSLGWGQAASYEQYF. As DNA, the CDR3 is TGTGCCAGCAGCTTAGGATGGGGACAGGCCGCTTCCTACGAGCAGTACTTC. The chain joins TRBV7-2 to TRBJ2-7, with 8 bases lining up with TRBD1. Germline V gene sequence: CDR1 SGHTA, CDR2 FQGNSA. The CDR3 has 17 residues. The J segment lost 1 base and the V segment lost 1 base, leaving 9 bases of the junction unmatched.

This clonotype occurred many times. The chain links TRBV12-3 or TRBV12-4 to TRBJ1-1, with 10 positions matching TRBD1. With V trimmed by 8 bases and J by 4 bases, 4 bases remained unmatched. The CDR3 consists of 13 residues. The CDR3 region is CASGGQGVTEAFF. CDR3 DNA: TGTGCCAGCGGCGGACAGGGGGTCACTGAAGCTTTCTTT.